This T cell receptor (beta chain) derives from a study of human thymus T cells (dated by TCRdb to the early 2020s). With respect to the entire study: The study characterized TCR alpha and beta repertoires from fewer than 10 infant thymus samples and a few related peripheral blood samples. Donor ages ranged from about 6 to 244 days, and the cohort comprised over five male and two female infants.

General conclusions and limits of the study: V and J gene segment usage appeared biased in both thymic and peripheral blood repertoires. On average, thymus samples yielded 810,000 or so unique TCRB clonotypes, whereas blood samples yielded approximately 84,000.

TCRB and TCRAD loci were amplified from a standardized quantity of quality-controlled genomic DNA using the immunoSEQ multiplex PCR assay. The amplicons spanned the V(D)J region and were long enough to cover the CDR3 and allow V and J genes to be identified. The commercial immunoSEQ service was used to sequence amplicons on an Illumina platform. On the study's bioinformatics: Primer bias and sequencing errors were corrected as previously described, and TCRAD and TCRB were defined on the basis of the IMGT database. Repertoires were analysed with immunoSEQ Analyzer 3.0 and VDJTools, covering basic statistics, V/J segment usage, diversity estimates, rarefaction and pairwise overlap. Diversity was estimated using the Chao1, ChaoE, Efron-Thisted, Shannon and inverse Simpson indices, and was also estimated on datasets down-sampled to the size of the smallest sample. Repertoire overlap used strict matching of CDR3 nucleotide sequence, V gene and J gene, with Jaccard-based multidimensional scaling clustering. Imported from immuneACCESS, the table was reduced by TCRdb to in-frame sequences with V and J called. These copies leave out some clones; in studies compared against another copy, an unresolved V gene accounts for under half, and the cause of the remainder is not known. V and J calls and clone size are those listed in that table; D and trimming were worked out from the DNA. The sample table records just over 45,000 clones; approximately 95% of these occur just once. The ten largest clones take up approximately 0.18% of the sample.

For this chain, trimming is 4 bases at the V end and 1 base at the J end, and the number of junction bases without a gene match is 5. Inclusive of the bounding cysteine and phenylalanine, the CDR3 is 15 residues long. Left in the record is the CDR3 DNA by itself, 45 bases read in frame from the first base. CDR1 is given as SGHDT and CDR2 as YYEEEE, both from the germline V gene. This clone was picked up one time. Its antigen remains undetermined. Base qualities are not recorded, but no much larger clone differs from it by a single base. Donors were immunologically healthy infants undergoing open corrective cardiac surgery for congenital heart defects in Finland. During surgery, a small about 0.5-1 mL aliquot of peripheral blood was collected from four of the eight donors. Genomic DNA from blood samples was extracted from all available leukocytes rather than from a fixed cell number. ACK lysis buffer was used to remove erythrocytes from blood, and the leukocytes were stored at -70 degrees C as pellets. Genomic DNA was extracted from frozen cell pellets with a QIAsymphony instrument.

This sequence uses TRBV5-6 and TRBJ2-1; 7 nucleotides in the junction match TRBD2. The sequencing input was blood. The sequence was obtained from a girl under three years old with a congenital heart defect but otherwise immunologically healthy. CDR3 reads: CASSGPSGSYNEQFF. The bases are TGTGCCAGCAGCGGCCCTAGCGGATCCTACAATGAGCAGTTCTTC.